These 8 T cell receptor beta chains were sequenced from one sample in a study of CD8 T cells in ankylosing spondylitis. Whole-study findings and limits: Seven or eight highly homologous variants made up a TCR beta motif, and this motif appeared characteristic of ankylosing spondylitis blood.

From the 5' RACE reads, TCRdb called clonotypes with MiXCR, one entry per CDR3 protein. The repertoire holds 700,000 to 1,000,000 distinct CDR3 sequences, approximately 12% seen once, with 0.45% to 0.6% in the top ten. Their antigens remain unidentified. Sequenced input: blood, either unsorted or a sorted T cell fraction (not recorded which). The receptor set was obtained from a male donor with ankylosing spondylitis.

V and J are TRBV6-1 and TRBJ1-2; 8 nucleotides line up with TRBD1. Germline loops: CDR1 MNHNS, CDR2 SASEGT. The CDR3 consists of 14 residues. V was clipped by 6 bases and J by 3 bases; unmatched bases: 6. As DNA, the CDR3 is TGTGCCAGCAGCCGCAGGGGGCGCGACTATGGCTACACCTTC. As protein: CASSRRGRDYGYTF.

This clonotype was detected only a few times. CDR3 protein: CASSYLGPPQHF. In nucleotides, the CDR3 is TGTGCCAGCAGTTACCTGGGACCGCCCCAGCATTTT. The V call is TRBV6-6, the J call TRBJ1-5; a possible D gene is TRBD1 (5 bases). Trimming cost V 2 bases and J 9 bases, with 8 bases left between them. Germline values: CDR1 MNHNY, CDR2 SVGAGI (reference sequence). The CDR3 loop spans 12 amino acids.

The rearrangement joins TRBV18 to TRBJ2-2, with D unclear. The CDR3 extends over 16 amino acids. V was shortened by 3 bases and J by 3 bases, with 14 bases between the two germline ends. Germline-derived CDR1 and CDR2 are KGHSH and LQKENI. The CDR3 loop is CASSPRPRTDTGELFF. DNA of the CDR3: TGTGCCAGCTCACCTAGGCCTCGCACAGACACCGGGGAGCTGTTTTTT.

Ten or more counts support this clonotype. V gene TRBV12-3 or TRBV12-4 combines with J gene TRBJ2-1; 8 nucleotides match TRBD1. The V segment lost 4 bases and the J segment 4 bases; nucleotides outside the gene matches: 6. CDR3 length equals 15 residues. CDR3 sequence: CASSSDRGLYNEQFF. The CDR3 DNA sequence: TGTGCCAGCAGTTCCGACAGGGGCCTTTACAATGAGCAGTTCTTC.

This clonotype was seen a few times. V is TRBV5-1 and J is TRBJ1-3; 8 nucleotides match TRBD1. The V gene end was trimmed by 0 bases and the J gene end by 0 bases; junction bases not matched to a gene: 5. Germline V gene data show CDR1 as SGHRS and CDR2 as YFSETQ. This CDR3 region has 17 residues. The CDR3 loop is CASSLGQGISSGNTIYF. The DNA of the CDR3 is TGCGCCAGCAGCTTGGGACAGGGGATTAGCTCTGGAAACACCATATATTTT.

The chain recombines TRBV12-3 or TRBV12-4 with TRBJ2-7, with 10 bases identical to TRBD1. With V trimmed by 2 bases and J by 4 bases, 5 bases remained unmatched. This CDR3 spans 15 amino acids. The CDR3 region is CASSLLPGQGYEQYF. The CDR3 coding sequence is TGTGCCAGCAGTTTATTACCGGGACAGGGGTACGAGCAGTACTTC.

This clonotype was seen more than once but under ten times. V usage is TRBV12-3 or TRBV12-4 and J usage is TRBJ2-3; D remains unclear. Trimming shortened V by 6 bases and J by 9 bases, and 13 bases separated the two germline ends. This CDR3 is 12 amino acids long. The CDR3, as DNA: TGTGCCAGCAGCCAAGGTCCCAGGACGCAGTATTTT. Translation: CASSQGPRTQYF.

This rearrangement joins TRBV7-2 to TRBJ1-5; a possible D gene is TRBD1 (6 bases). This CDR3 is built from 15 residues. Germline lookup yields CDR1 SGHTA and CDR2 FQGNSA. V was clipped by 5 bases and J by 4 bases, with 15 bases between them. The CDR3 sequence: CASSPLQGLNQPQHF. CDR3 coding DNA: TGTGCCAGCAGCCCTCTGCAGGGGTTAAATCAGCCCCAGCATTTT.